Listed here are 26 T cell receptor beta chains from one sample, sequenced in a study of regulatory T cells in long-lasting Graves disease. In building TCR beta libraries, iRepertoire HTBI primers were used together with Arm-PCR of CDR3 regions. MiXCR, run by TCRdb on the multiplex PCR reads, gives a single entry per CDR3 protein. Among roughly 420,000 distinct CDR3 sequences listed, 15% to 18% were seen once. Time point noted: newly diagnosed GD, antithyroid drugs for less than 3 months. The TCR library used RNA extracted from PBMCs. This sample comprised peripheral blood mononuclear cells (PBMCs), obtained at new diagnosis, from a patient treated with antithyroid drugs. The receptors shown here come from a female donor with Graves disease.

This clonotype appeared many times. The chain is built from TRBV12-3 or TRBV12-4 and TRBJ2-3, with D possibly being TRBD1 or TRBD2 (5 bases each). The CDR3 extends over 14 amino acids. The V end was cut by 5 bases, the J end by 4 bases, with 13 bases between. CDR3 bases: TGTGCCAGCAGTCCCAGTAGGGGAGCAGATACGCAGTATTTT. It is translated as CASSPSRGADTQYF.

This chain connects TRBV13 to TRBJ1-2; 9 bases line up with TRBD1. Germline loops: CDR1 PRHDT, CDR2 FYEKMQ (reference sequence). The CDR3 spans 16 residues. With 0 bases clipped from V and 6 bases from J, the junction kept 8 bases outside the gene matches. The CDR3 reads CASSLGRTGVVDGYTF. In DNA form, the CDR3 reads TGTGCCAGCAGCTTAGGTCGGACAGGGGTCGTTGATGGCTACACCTTC.

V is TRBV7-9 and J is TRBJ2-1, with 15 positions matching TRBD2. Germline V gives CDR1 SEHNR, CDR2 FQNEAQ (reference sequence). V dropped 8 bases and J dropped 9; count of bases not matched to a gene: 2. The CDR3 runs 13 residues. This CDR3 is CASRTSGGGEQFF. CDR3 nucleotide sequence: TGTGCCAGCCGGACTAGCGGGGGGGGTGAGCAGTTCTTC. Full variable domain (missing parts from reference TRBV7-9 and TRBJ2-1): DTGVSQNPRHKITKRGQNVTFRCDPISEHNRLYWYRQTLGQGPEFLTYFQNEAQLEKSRLLSDRFSAERPKGSFSTLEIQRTEQGDSAMYLCASRTSGGGEQFFGPGTRLTVL.

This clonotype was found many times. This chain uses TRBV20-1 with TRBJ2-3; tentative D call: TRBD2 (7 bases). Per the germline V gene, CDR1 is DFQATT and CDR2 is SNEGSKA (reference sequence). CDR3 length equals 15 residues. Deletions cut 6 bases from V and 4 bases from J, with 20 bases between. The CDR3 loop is CSAQVSRGGPDTQYF. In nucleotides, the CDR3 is TGCAGTGCCCAGGTCTCTAGGGGGGGTCCAGATACGCAGTATTTT.

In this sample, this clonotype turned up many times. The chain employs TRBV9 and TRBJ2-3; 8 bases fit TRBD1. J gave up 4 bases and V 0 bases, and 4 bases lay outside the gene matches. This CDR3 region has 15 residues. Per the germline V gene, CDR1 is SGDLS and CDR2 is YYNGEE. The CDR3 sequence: CASSVGAGGADTQYF. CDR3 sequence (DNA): TGTGCCAGCAGCGTAGGGGCAGGGGGCGCAGATACGCAGTATTTT.

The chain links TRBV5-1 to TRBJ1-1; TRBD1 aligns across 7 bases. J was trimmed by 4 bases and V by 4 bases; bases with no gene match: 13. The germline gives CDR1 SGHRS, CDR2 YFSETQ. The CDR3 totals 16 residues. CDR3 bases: TGCGCCAGCAGCCCGGGACAGCCCAATAAGGGCACTGAAGCTTTCTTT. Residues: CASSPGQPNKGTEAFF.

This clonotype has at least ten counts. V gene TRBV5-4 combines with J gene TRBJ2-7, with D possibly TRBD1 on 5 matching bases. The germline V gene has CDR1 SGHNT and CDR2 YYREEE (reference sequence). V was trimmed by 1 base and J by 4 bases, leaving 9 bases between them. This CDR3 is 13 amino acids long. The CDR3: CASSLKGPYEQYF. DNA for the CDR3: TGTGCCAGCAGCTTGAAGGGGCCATACGAGCAGTACTTC. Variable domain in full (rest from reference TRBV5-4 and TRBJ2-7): ETGVTQSPTHLIKTRGQQVTLRCSSQSGHNTVSWYQQALGQGPQFIFQYYREEENGRGNFPPRFSGLQFPNYSSELNVNALELDDSALYLCASSLKGPYEQYFGPGTRLTVT.

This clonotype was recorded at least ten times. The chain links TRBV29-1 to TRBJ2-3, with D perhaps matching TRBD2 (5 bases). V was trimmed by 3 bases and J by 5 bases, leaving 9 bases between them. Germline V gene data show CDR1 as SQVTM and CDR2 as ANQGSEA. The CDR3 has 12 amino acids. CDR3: CSVDTGVDTQYF. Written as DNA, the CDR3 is TGCAGCGTTGACACCGGGGTAGATACGCAGTATTTT.

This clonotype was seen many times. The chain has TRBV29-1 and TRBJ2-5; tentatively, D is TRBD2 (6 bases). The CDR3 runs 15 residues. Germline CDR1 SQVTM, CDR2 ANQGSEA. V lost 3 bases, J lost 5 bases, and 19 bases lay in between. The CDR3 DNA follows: TGCAGCGTTGATCTCGGGGGAGGAGGAGAGGAGACCCAGTACTTC. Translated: CSVDLGGGGEETQYF.

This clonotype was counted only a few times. Here the CDR3 reads CASSWARGRFGEQFF. The CDR3 DNA sequence: TGTGCCAGCAGTTGGGCCAGGGGGCGCTTTGGTGAGCAGTTCTTC. The chain joins TRBV27 to TRBJ2-1; 8 nucleotides align to TRBD1. This CDR3 comprises 15 residues. Losses at the gene ends were 4 bases for V and 9 bases for J; bases not matched to a gene: 11. Per the germline V gene, CDR1 is MNHEY and CDR2 is SMNVEV (reference sequence).

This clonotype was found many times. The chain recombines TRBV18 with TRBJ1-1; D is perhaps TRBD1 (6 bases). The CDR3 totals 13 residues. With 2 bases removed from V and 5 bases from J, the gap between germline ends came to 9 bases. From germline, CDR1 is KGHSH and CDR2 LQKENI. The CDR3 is CASSPNRETEAFF. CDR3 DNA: TGTGCCAGCTCACCAAACAGGGAAACTGAAGCTTTCTTT.

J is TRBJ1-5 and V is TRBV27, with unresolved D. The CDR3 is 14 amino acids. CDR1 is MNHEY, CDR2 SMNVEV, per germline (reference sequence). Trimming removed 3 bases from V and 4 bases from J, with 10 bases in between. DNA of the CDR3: TGTGCCAGCAGTTTCGGTTTCCCAAATCAGCCCCAGCATTTT. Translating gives CASSFGFPNQPQHF.

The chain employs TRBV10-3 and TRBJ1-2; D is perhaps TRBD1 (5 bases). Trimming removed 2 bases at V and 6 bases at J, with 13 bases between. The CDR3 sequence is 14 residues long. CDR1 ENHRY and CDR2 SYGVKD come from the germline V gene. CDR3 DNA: TGTGCCATCAGTGAGGGACACCGCCAGGATGGCTACACCTTC. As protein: CAISEGHRQDGYTF.

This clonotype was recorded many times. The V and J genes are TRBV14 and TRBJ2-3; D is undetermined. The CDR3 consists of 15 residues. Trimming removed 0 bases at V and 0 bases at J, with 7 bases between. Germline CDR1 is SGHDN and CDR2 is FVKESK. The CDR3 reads CASSQESFSTDTQYF. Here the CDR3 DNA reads TGTGCCAGCAGCCAAGAATCCTTTAGCACAGATACGCAGTATTTT.

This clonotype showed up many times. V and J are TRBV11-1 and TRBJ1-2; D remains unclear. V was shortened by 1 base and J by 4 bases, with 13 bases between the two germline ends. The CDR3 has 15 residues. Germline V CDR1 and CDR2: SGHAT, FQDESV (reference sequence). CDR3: CASSLERDRLYGYTF. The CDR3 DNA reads TGTGCCAGCAGCTTAGAGAGGGATCGACTCTATGGCTACACCTTC.

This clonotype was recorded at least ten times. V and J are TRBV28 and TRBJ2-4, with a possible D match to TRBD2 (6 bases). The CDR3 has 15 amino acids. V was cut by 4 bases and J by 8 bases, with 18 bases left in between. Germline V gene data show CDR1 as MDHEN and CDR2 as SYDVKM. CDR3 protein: CASSSVAEIEDIQYF. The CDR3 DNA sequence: TGTGCCAGCAGTTCGGTAGCGGAGATCGAGGACATTCAGTACTTC.

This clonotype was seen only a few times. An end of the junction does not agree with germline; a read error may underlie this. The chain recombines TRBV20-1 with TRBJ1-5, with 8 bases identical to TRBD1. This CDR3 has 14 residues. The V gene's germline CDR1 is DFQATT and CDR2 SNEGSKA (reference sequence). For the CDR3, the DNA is TGTAGTGCTGAACAGGGGGGAAGCAATCAGCCCCAGCATTTT. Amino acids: CSAEQGGSNQPQHF.

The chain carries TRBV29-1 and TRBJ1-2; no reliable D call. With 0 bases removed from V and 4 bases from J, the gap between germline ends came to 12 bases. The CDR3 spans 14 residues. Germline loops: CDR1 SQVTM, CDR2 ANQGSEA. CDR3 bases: TGCAGCGTTGAAGAACTAGGTAGCTTCTATGGCTACACCTTC. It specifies CSVEELGSFYGYTF.

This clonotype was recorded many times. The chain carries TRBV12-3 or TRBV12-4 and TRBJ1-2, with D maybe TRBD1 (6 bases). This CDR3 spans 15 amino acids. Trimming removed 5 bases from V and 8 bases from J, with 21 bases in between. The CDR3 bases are TGTGCCAGCAGTGGGCGATGGGGGGCCCGGTGGGGCTACACCTTC. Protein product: CASSGRWGARWGYTF.

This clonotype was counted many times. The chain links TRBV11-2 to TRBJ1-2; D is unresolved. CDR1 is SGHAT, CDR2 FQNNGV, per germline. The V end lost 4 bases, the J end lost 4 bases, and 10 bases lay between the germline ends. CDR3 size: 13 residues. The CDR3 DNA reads TGTGCCAGCAGCTCGTCGGGGAGCTATGGCTACACCTTC. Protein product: CASSSSGSYGYTF. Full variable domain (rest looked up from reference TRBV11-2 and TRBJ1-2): EAGVAQSPRYKIIEKRQSVAFWCNPISGHATLYWYQQILGQGPKLLIQFQNNGVVDDSQLPKDRFSAERLKGVDSTLKIQPAKLEDSAVYLCASSSSGSYGYTFGSGTRLTVV.

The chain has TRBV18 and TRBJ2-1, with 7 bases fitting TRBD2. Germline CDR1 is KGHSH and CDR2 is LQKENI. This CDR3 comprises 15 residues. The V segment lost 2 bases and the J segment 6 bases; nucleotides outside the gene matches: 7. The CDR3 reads CASSPMSGIGNEQFF. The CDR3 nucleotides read TGTGCCAGCTCACCAATGAGCGGGATAGGCAATGAGCAGTTCTTC. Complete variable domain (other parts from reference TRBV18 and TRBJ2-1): NAGVMQNPRHLVRRRGQEARLRCSPMKGHSHVYWYRQLPEEGLKFMVYLQKENIIDESGMPKERFSAEFPKEGPSILRIQQVVRGDSAAYFCASSPMSGIGNEQFFGPGTRLTVL.

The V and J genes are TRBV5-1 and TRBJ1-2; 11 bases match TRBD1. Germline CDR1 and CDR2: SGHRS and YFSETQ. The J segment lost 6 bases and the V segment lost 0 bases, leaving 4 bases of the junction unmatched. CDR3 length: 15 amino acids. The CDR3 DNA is TGCGCCAGCAGCTTGGGTGGACAGGGGGCTCATGGCTACACCTTC. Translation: CASSLGGQGAHGYTF.

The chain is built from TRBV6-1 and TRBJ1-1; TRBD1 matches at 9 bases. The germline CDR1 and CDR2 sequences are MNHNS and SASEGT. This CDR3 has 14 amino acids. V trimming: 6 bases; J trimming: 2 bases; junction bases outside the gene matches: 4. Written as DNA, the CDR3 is TGTGCCAGCAGCTGGACAGGGGTTAACACTGAAGCTTTCTTT. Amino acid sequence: CASSWTGVNTEAFF.

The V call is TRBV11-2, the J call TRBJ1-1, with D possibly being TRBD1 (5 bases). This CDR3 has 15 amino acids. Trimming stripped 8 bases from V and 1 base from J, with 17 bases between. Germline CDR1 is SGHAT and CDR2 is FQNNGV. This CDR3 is CASSLLEGTNTEAFF. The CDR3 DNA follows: TGTGCCAGCTCACTATTGGAAGGGACGAACACTGAAGCTTTCTTT.

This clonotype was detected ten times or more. The CDR3 DNA sequence: TGTGCCAGCAGCCGGAGGTACCCGGGGAAGGATACGCAGTATTTT. Translated: CASSRRYPGKDTQYF. J is TRBJ2-3 and V is TRBV5-6; possibly TRBD2 for D (5 bases). There are 15 residues in the CDR3. Germline CDR1 SGHDT, CDR2 YYEEEE. The germline V and J ends were trimmed by 4 bases and 6 bases, with 18 bases remaining between them.

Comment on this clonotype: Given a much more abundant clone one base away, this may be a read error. CDR3 region: CASNRGSIQTQFF. CDR3 nucleotide sequence: TGTGCTAGCAACAGGGGGTCTATCCAGACCCAGTTCTTC. The chain joins TRBV12-5 to TRBJ2-1; 8 nucleotides line up with TRBD1. V trimming: 9 bases; J trimming: 13 bases; junction bases outside the gene matches: 14. The CDR3 has 13 amino acids. CDR1 and CDR2 (germline): LGHNT, FRNRAP.